This T cell receptor (beta chain) was profiled in a study of cytomegalovirus exposure and HLA in healthy donors. Study-wide results and caveats: What a later analysis reportedly showed was that an Asian-associated ancestry cluster had fewer N-insertions than the roughly 670-donor mean. Available immune exposure information was restricted to CMV serostatus only.

As for this clone: No antigen is known for it.

PCR used 60 Vbeta primers and 13 Jbeta primers. TCRdb keeps only in-frame clones here, not all; method: immunoSEQ multiplex PCR. Of about 160,000 clones in the sample, more than 65% are singletons; the top ten hold under 7.5%. CDR3 length: 10 amino acids. Germline V CDR1 and CDR2: GTSNPN, SVGIG (reference sequence). V was cut by 7 bases and J by 8 bases, with 11 bases left in between. The rearrangement joins TRBV30 to TRBJ1-2, with unresolved D. The sequencing sample was made of PBMCs. This sequence was found in a man aged 50 to 59 in good health and CMV-seropositive. The CDR3 reads CASFGVGYTF. CDR3 DNA: TGTGCCTCCTTCGGGGTGGGCTACACCTTC.